Following are 23 T cell receptor beta chains from one sample sequenced in a study of identical twins. From the 5' RACE reads, TCRdb called clonotypes with MiXCR, one entry per CDR3 protein. The table shows a few hundred thousand distinct CDR3 sequences, with about 24% occurring only once. These data were also reused for a study on T cells expressing NK-cell markers.

Material for sequencing was CD4+ T cells sorted from blood. The receptors here all came from a woman under 30 in good health.

This sequence joins TRBV4-2 and TRBJ2-1; the match to TRBD2 covers 9 bases. Germline CDR1 LGHNA, CDR2 YNFKEQ. CDR3 length: 16 residues. V lost 1 base to trimming and J lost 7 bases; unmatched junction nucleotides: 8. This chain's CDR3 is CASSQAAGGVLNEQFF. The CDR3 DNA is TGTGCCAGCAGCCAAGCAGCGGGGGGCGTTTTAAATGAGCAGTTCTTC.

This clonotype was counted only a few times. The chain links TRBV24-1 to TRBJ1-5; D might be TRBD1 (6 bases). Germline V gives CDR1 KGHDR, CDR2 SFDVKD. The CDR3 sequence is 16 residues long. V was pared by 3 bases and J by 0 bases, with 11 bases between. Written as DNA, the CDR3 is TGTGCCACCAGTGATCTACAGGGTTATAGCAATCAGCCCCAGCATTTT. Amino acids: CATSDLQGYSNQPQHF.

The V gene is TRBV5-4, the J gene TRBJ1-1, with 9 bases matching TRBD1. Trimming took 3 bases from V and 5 from J; bases not matched to a gene: 8. Germline V lookup: CDR1 SGHNT, CDR2 YYREEE (reference sequence). The CDR3 loop spans 15 amino acids. CDR3 nucleotides: TGTGCCAGCAGCTCCACAACAGGGGGCCGGACTGAAGCTTTCTTT. It specifies CASSSTTGGRTEAFF.

This clonotype was counted a few times. The chain is built from TRBV12-3 or TRBV12-4 and TRBJ2-1; possible D gene TRBD2, 6 bases. The germline V and J ends were trimmed by 3 bases and 15 bases, with 15 bases remaining between them. This CDR3 spans 12 amino acids. The CDR3 reads CASSFIAAQRFF. DNA of the CDR3: TGTGCCAGCAGTTTTATAGCGGCGCAGCGGTTCTTC.

V and J are TRBV15 and TRBJ2-7; 8 nucleotides agree with TRBD1. The CDR3 totals 15 residues. Germline CDR1 is LNHNV and CDR2 is YYDKDF (reference sequence). J lost 1 base, V lost 0 bases, and 2 bases had no gene match. CDR3 nucleotides: TGTGCCACCAGCAGAGATAGGACAGGGTCCTACGAGCAGTACTTC. It codes for CATSRDRTGSYEQYF.

This clonotype appeared a few times. The rearrangement uses TRBV29-1 and TRBJ2-1, with 10 positions matching TRBD1. The germline V gene has CDR1 SQVTM and CDR2 ANQGSEA. V lost 3 bases and J lost 4; bases outside the gene matches: 6. The CDR3 is made up of 15 amino acids. CDR3 nucleotides: TGCAGCGTTGACAAACGGACAGGGGGGTACAATGAGCAGTTCTTC. It translates to CSVDKRTGGYNEQFF.

The V gene is TRBV5-1, the J gene TRBJ1-2; D is uncertain. The ends were cut back, 4 bases at V and 4 bases at J, with 14 bases in the middle. The CDR3 consists of 14 residues. CDR1 is SGHRS, CDR2 YFSETQ, per germline. CDR3 in amino acids: CASSPSGPGYGYTF. The CDR3 DNA follows: TGCGCCAGCAGCCCCTCCGGACCCGGCTATGGCTACACCTTC.

There are a few counts of this clonotype. This rearrangement joins TRBV11-2 to TRBJ2-7; 10 nucleotides agree with TRBD2. The junction had 17 bases not matched to a gene; V was cut back by 5 bases and J by 1 base. This CDR3 is 19 amino acids long. The germline CDR1 and CDR2 sequences are SGHAT and FQNNGV. In DNA form, the CDR3 reads TGTGCCAGCAGCACCAGGGGGAAGGGACTAGCGTTGACATCCTACGAGCAGTACTTC. Its translation is CASSTRGKGLALTSYEQYF.

The V gene is TRBV5-6, the J gene TRBJ1-5; TRBD1 matches at 8 bases. CDR1 is SGHDT and CDR2 is YYEEEE in the germline V gene. The CDR3 has 14 residues. Trimming took 2 bases from V and 5 from J; bases not matched to a gene: 3. CDR3 amino acids: CASSFRGLHQPQHF. The CDR3, as DNA: TGTGCCAGCAGCTTCAGGGGGCTGCATCAGCCCCAGCATTTT. The whole variable domain, filled in from reference TRBV5-6 and TRBJ1-5, reads DAGVTQSPTHLIKTRGQQVTLRCSPKSGHDTVSWYQQALGQGPQFIFQYYEEEERQRGNFPDRFSGHQFPNYSSELNVNALLLGDSALYLCASSFRGLHQPQHFGDGTRLSIL.

This clonotype has only a few counts. The J gene is TRBJ1-1, the V gene TRBV14, with D perhaps matching TRBD1 (5 bases). Trimming left V 4 bases short and J 5 bases short, with 17 bases between. CDR1 and CDR2 (germline): SGHDN, FVKESK. CDR3 length: 15 amino acids. CDR3 coding DNA: TGTGCCAGCAGCCCGTTGGGACCGTCCGGGACTGAAGCTTTCTTT. It is translated as CASSPLGPSGTEAFF.

The rearrangement uses TRBV7-9 and TRBJ2-1, with 7 nucleotides matching TRBD2. Germline values: CDR1 SEHNR, CDR2 FQNEAQ (reference sequence). CDR3 size: 14 residues. The trim removed 5 bases at V and 4 bases at J, leaving 5 bases unmatched. CDR3 coding DNA: TGTGCCAGCAGCGTTTCTAGCGGATACAATGAGCAGTTCTTC. Translation: CASSVSSGYNEQFF.

The gene calls are TRBV6-1 and TRBJ2-3, with 8 bases identical to TRBD1. The V and J ends lost 6 bases and 5 bases, in that order; junction bases with no gene match: 7. Germline V gene data show CDR1 as MNHNS and CDR2 as SASEGT. The CDR3 loop spans 14 amino acids. CDR3 protein: CASRTGGRRDTQYF. The DNA of the CDR3 is TGTGCCAGCAGAACAGGGGGGCGAAGAGATACGCAGTATTTT.

This clonotype came up a few times. The chain combines TRBV5-1 with TRBJ2-3, with TRBD1 identical over 10 bases. The germline V gene encodes CDR1 SGHRS and CDR2 YFSETQ. Unmatched junction bases numbered 11, after V lost 4 bases and J lost 6 bases. CDR3 length: 16 residues. The CDR3, as DNA: TGCGCCAGCAGCCTCCTCGGGACAGGGGTAACCGATACGCAGTATTTT. Its translation: CASSLLGTGVTDTQYF.

The chain uses TRBV20-1 and TRBJ2-3; TRBD2 matches 15 bases. The CDR3 is 15 amino acids. Germline trimming cut 5 bases from V and 4 bases from J; bases unmatched to any gene: 4. In germline, CDR1 is DFQATT, CDR2 SNEGSKA (reference sequence). This CDR3 reads CSALGLAGGSDTQYF. The CDR3 region has the DNA TGCAGTGCTTTGGGACTAGCGGGAGGTTCAGATACGCAGTATTTT.

This clonotype was seen a handful of times. This rearrangement joins TRBV20-1 to TRBJ2-1, with 7 bases lining up with TRBD1. V lost 1 base and J lost 6; bases outside the gene matches: 3. The CDR3 sequence is 13 residues long. Germline V lookup: CDR1 DFQATT, CDR2 SNEGSKA (reference sequence). CDR3 region: CSARGRGRNEQFF. CDR3 bases: TGCAGTGCTAGAGGTAGGGGGCGCAATGAGCAGTTCTTC.

This clonotype was seen only a few times. This chain uses TRBV12-3 or TRBV12-4 with TRBJ2-7; a possible D gene is TRBD2 (6 bases). Trimming shortened V by 5 bases and J by 3 bases, and 17 bases separated the two germline ends. The CDR3 runs to 15 residues. CDR3 amino acids: CASSAVGWGVYEQYF. CDR3 sequence (DNA): TGTGCCAGCAGTGCTGTCGGGTGGGGGGTCTACGAGCAGTACTTC.

There are many counts of this clonotype. V gene TRBV6-4 combines with J gene TRBJ2-3, with 8 bases fitting TRBD2. The CDR3 consists of 15 residues. Unmatched junction bases numbered 7, after V lost 7 bases and J lost 1 base. Germline-derived CDR1 and CDR2 are MRHNA and SNTAGT. The CDR3 DNA follows: TGTGCCAGCACCGGATCCGGGGGGGGCACAGATACGCAGTATTTT. This gives the protein CASTGSGGGTDTQYF.

The sample holds a few counts of this clonotype. This chain links TRBV20-1 with TRBJ1-5; D is unclear. CDR1 and CDR2 from the germline V gene are DFQATT and SNEGSKA (reference sequence). The CDR3 has 14 amino acids. Trimming removed 2 bases from V and 1 base from J, with 9 bases in between. As DNA, the CDR3 is TGCAGTGCTAGACGGCTCCGGAGCAATCAGCCCCAGCATTTT. Protein product: CSARRLRSNQPQHF.

The chain combines TRBV7-2 with TRBJ1-5; D is uncertain. The ends were cut back, 6 bases at V and 3 bases at J, with 12 bases in the middle. CDR1 SGHTA and CDR2 FQGNSA come from the germline V gene. This CDR3 region has 14 residues. The CDR3 nucleotides are TGTGCCAGCAGTCCCGGGCAGTTCAATCAGCCCCAGCATTTT. Translated, it gives CASSPGQFNQPQHF.

This clonotype was found many times. The CDR3 is CASRDTQNTEAFF. In nucleotides, the CDR3 is TGTGCCAGCAGGGACACCCAGAACACTGAAGCTTTCTTT. The chain combines TRBV3-1 with TRBJ1-1, with D possibly matching TRBD1 (5 bases). V dropped 6 bases and J dropped 1 base, with 9 bases sitting between them. Looked up from germline, CDR1 is LGHDT and CDR2 is YNNKEL (reference sequence). The CDR3 covers 13 residues.

This clonotype was found a few times. The chain has TRBV20-1 and TRBJ2-3; D perhaps matches TRBD2 (6 bases). V was clipped by 5 bases and J by 2 bases, with 14 bases between them. The CDR3 spans 14 residues. The germline V gene encodes CDR1 DFQATT and CDR2 SNEGSKA (reference sequence). CDR3 DNA: TGCAGTGCTTCTCTAGCGCTAGTCACAGATACGCAGTATTTT. It encodes CSASLALVTDTQYF.

CDR3 nucleotide sequence: TGTGCCAGCAGCTTGTGGGTGAGGGGTGAAGCTTTCTTT. Translation gives CASSLWVRGEAFF. The rearrangement links TRBV27 to TRBJ1-1; maybe TRBD1 (5 bases). V lost 6 bases to trimming and J lost 7 bases, with 15 bases between them. The CDR3 is made up of 13 amino acids. The germline gives CDR1 MNHEY, CDR2 SMNVEV (reference sequence).

The table lists this clonotype with many counts. The gene calls are TRBV6-2 or TRBV6-3 and TRBJ2-7, with 7 bases that match TRBD2. Trimming cost V 4 bases and J 5 bases; bases outside gene matches: 8. CDR1 is MNHEY and CDR2 is SVGEGT in the germline V gene. This CDR3 region has 14 residues. CDR3 nucleotides: TGTGCCAGCAGTTTGGGAGGGCGAGGTAACGAGCAGTACTTC. It encodes CASSLGGRGNEQYF.